This T cell receptor (beta chain) was captured in a study of T cell changes during pregnancy in multiple sclerosis. The protocol was immunoSEQ multiplex PCR, while the TCRdb copy is restricted to in-frame clones and leaves out a portion. The repertoire includes around 2,200 clones, about four fifths of them detected once, and about 40% sits in the top ten. The sample comprised CD4+ T cells from PBMCs (not recorded whether the cells were cultured). This receptor was taken from a female patient with multiple sclerosis, enrolled in a pregnancy study. Some clones in this sample may be carry-over from other donors' samples.

This CDR3 is CASSPGGARETQYF. CDR3 coding DNA: TGTGCCAGCAGCCCTGGAGGGGCTCGGGAGACCCAGTACTTC. V and J are TRBV4-2 and TRBJ2-5; tentative D call: TRBD2 (6 bases). V shed 4 bases and J shed 5 bases, with 14 bases lying between them. The CDR3 is 14 amino acids. The germline CDR1 and CDR2 sequences are LGHNA and YNFKEQ.